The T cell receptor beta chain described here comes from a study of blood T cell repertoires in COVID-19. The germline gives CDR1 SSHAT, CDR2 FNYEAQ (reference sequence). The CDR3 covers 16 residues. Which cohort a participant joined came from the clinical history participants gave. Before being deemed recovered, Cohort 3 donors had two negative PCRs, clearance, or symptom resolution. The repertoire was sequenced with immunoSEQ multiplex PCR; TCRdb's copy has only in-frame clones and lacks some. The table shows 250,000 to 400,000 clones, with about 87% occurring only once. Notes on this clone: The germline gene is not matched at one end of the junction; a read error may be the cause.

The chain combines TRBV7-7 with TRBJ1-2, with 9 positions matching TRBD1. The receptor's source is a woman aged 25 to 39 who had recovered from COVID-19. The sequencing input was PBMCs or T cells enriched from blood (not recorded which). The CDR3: CASRRISGTGYYGYTF. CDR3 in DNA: TGTGCTAGCAGACGAATTTCCGGGACAGGGTATTATGGCTACACCTTC.